This paragraph covers one T cell receptor (beta chain) sequence. Other DNA sequences within the sample encode an identical CDR3. This specimen belongs to a study of blood T cell repertoires in COVID-19. Produced via immunoSEQ multiplex PCR; TCRdb's table is partial and in-frame only. The table records 250,000 to 300,000 clones, about four fifths of them present only once. This CDR3 is built from 14 residues. The germline CDR1 and CDR2 sequences are SGHNT and YENEEA. Trimming pared 0 bases from V and 2 bases from J, leaving 7 bases between. Sample: PBMCs or T cells enriched from blood (not recorded which). J is TRBJ2-5 and V is TRBV11-3; no definite D call. The clonotype was recovered from a man in his forties or fifties who had recovered from COVID-19. DNA for the CDR3: TGTGCCAGCAGCTTAGACCCCTTTCAAGAGACCCAGTACTTC. This gives the protein CASSLDPFQETQYF.